The 20 T cell receptor beta chains below were found in one sample sequenced in a study of blood T cell repertoires in COVID-19. Libraries were prepared by immunoSEQ multiplex PCR; TCRdb keeps only in-frame clonotypes and omits some of them. The table lists roughly 160,000 clones, more than 75% of them singletons. The sequencing sample was made of peripheral blood. The source of these receptors is a man in his sixties with COVID-19, enrolled during active disease.

The chain combines TRBV19 with TRBJ2-3; TRBD1 is a possible D gene (6 bases). V lost 9 bases, J lost 3 bases, and 19 bases lay in between. Germline V gene lookup returns CDR1 LNHDA and CDR2 SQIVND (reference sequence). This CDR3 contains 15 residues. In DNA form, the CDR3 reads TGTGCCAGCTCCCGACAGGTAACTCTTACAGATACGCAGTATTTT. The encoded protein is CASSRQVTLTDTQYF. The entire variable domain, with the rest obtained from reference TRBV19 and TRBJ2-3, is as follows: DGGITQSPKYLFRKEGQNVTLSCEQNLNHDAMYWYRQDPGQGLRLIYYSQIVNDFQKGDIAEGYSVSREKKESFPLTVTSAQKNPTAFYLCASSRQVTLTDTQYFGPGTRLTVL.

This chain joins TRBV7-3 and TRBJ2-1; 11 bases fit TRBD2. This CDR3 comprises 16 residues. V shed 2 bases, J shed 8 bases, and the junction held 8 bases outside the gene matches. In germline, CDR1 is SGHTA, CDR2 FQGTGA. The CDR3 sequence is CASSLLITSGRHEQFF. The CDR3 region has the DNA TGTGCCAGCAGCTTATTAATCACTAGCGGGAGACATGAGCAGTTCTTC.

The CDR3: CASSPSRDRVHQPQHF. In nucleotides, the CDR3 is TGTGCCAGCAGCCCGTCCCGGGACAGGGTCCATCAGCCCCAGCATTTT. The rearrangement uses TRBV5-8 and TRBJ1-5; 9 bases map to TRBD1. V was clipped by 4 bases and J by 5 bases; unmatched bases: 10. The CDR3 has 16 residues. Germline assignment: CDR1 SGHTS and CDR2 YDEGEE.

CDR3 coding DNA: TGTGCCAGCAGTTACACAGGGGGCACTGAAGCTTTCTTT. Amino acids: CASSYTGGTEAFF. The J gene is TRBJ1-1, the V gene TRBV6-2 or TRBV6-3; 8 nucleotides agree with TRBD1. J was trimmed by 4 bases and V by 2 bases; bases with no gene match: 0. The CDR3 is 13 residues long. The V gene's germline CDR1 is MNHEY and CDR2 SVGEGT.

This chain uses TRBV12-3 or TRBV12-4 with TRBJ2-7; D is possibly TRBD1 (5 bases). This CDR3 is 11 amino acids long. Trimming removed 4 bases from V and 5 bases from J, with 6 bases in between. The CDR3 protein is CASSSRDEQYF. The CDR3 coding sequence is TGTGCCAGCAGTTCCAGGGACGAGCAGTACTTC.

The rearrangement links TRBV7-2 to TRBJ2-7, with 9 bases matching TRBD1. CDR3 length: 14 residues. J was trimmed by 2 bases and V by 7 bases; bases with no gene match: 6. CDR1 is SGHTA and CDR2 is FQGNSA in the germline V gene. DNA of the CDR3: TGTGCCAGCATGACCGGGACAGGGCCCTACGAGCAGTACTTC. Its protein is CASMTGTGPYEQYF.

This rearrangement joins TRBV7-9 to TRBJ2-5; TRBD2 matches 7 bases. This CDR3 spans 13 amino acids. V trimming: 5 bases; J trimming: 5 bases; junction bases outside the gene matches: 5. The germline CDR1 and CDR2 sequences are SEHNR and FQNEAQ (reference sequence). For the CDR3, the DNA is TGTGCCAGCAGCCTCGGACTAGTTGAGACCCAGTACTTC. It is translated as CASSLGLVETQYF.

A note on this clone: Other DNA sequences in the same sample also yield this CDR3. The chain has TRBV4-1 and TRBJ1-6; 7 bases are a match to TRBD1. The ends lost 6 bases at V and 5 bases at J; junction bases unmatched: 7. This CDR3 is built from 15 residues. Germline V CDR1 and CDR2: MGHRA, YSYEKL. CDR3 in DNA: TGCGCCAGCAGTCGACAGGGTGAGGATAATTCACCCCTCCACTTT. It encodes CASSRQGEDNSPLHF.

The chain carries TRBV11-3 and TRBJ2-3; 8 bases align to TRBD2. This CDR3 is 16 amino acids long. V was clipped by 5 bases and J by 3 bases; unmatched bases: 10. CDR1 is SGHNT and CDR2 is YENEEA in the germline V gene. For the CDR3, the DNA is TGTGCCAGCAGCCCAGGGGCGGGAGGAGGGACAGATACGCAGTATTTT. As protein: CASSPGAGGGTDTQYF. Full variable domain (rest looked up from reference TRBV11-3 and TRBJ2-3): EAGVVQSPRYKIIEKKQPVAFWCNPISGHNTLYWYLQNLGQGPELLIRYENEEAVDDSQLPKDRFSAERLKGVDSTLKIQPAELGDSAVYLCASSPGAGGGTDTQYFGPGTRLTVL.

The gene calls are TRBV29-1 and TRBJ1-2, with D possibly TRBD1 on 6 matching bases. This CDR3 contains 14 residues. Germline CDR1 SQVTM, CDR2 ANQGSEA. The V gene lost 3 bases and the J gene lost 0 bases, with 11 bases spanning the gap. The CDR3 DNA reads TGCAGCGTTGATAGGGGACAAACTAACTATGGCTACACCTTC. It encodes CSVDRGQTNYGYTF.

The V gene is TRBV7-9, the J gene TRBJ2-3, with 7 bases aligning to TRBD2. The CDR3 is 18 residues long. The germline V gene has CDR1 SEHNR and CDR2 FQNEAQ (reference sequence). The junction had 11 bases not matched to a gene; V was cut back by 0 bases and J by 2 bases. The CDR3 sequence is CASSLARASGLNTDTQYF. CDR3 nucleotide sequence: TGTGCCAGCAGCTTAGCGCGGGCTAGCGGTCTCAACACAGATACGCAGTATTTT.

The V and J genes are TRBV19 and TRBJ1-2; D is ambiguous. The V gene lost 0 bases and the J gene lost 6 bases, with 11 bases spanning the gap. CDR1 LNHDA and CDR2 SQIVND come from the germline V gene (reference sequence). The CDR3 contains 14 residues. The CDR3 region is CASSIDPQAHGYTF. The CDR3 DNA reads TGTGCCAGTAGTATAGATCCCCAGGCCCATGGCTACACCTTC.

J is TRBJ2-7 and V is TRBV18; 8 bases fit TRBD2. J gave up 0 bases and V 6 bases, and 4 bases lay outside the gene matches. Looked up from germline, CDR1 is KGHSH and CDR2 is LQKENI. The CDR3 extends over 14 amino acids. CDR3 DNA sequence: TGTGCCAGCTCCCGCGGGGGGCTCTCCTACGAGCAGTACTTC. It yields the protein CASSRGGLSYEQYF.

The chain combines TRBV4-3 with TRBJ1-5, with D possibly matching TRBD1 (6 bases). The CDR3 totals 16 residues. Germline assignment: CDR1 LGHNA and CDR2 YSLEER. V shed 0 bases and J shed 7 bases, with 16 bases lying between them. The CDR3, as DNA: TGCGCCAGCAGCCAAGATTTCGCGGGGGCTTACCAGCCCCAGCATTTT. Amino acids: CASSQDFAGAYQPQHF.

This rearrangement joins TRBV2 to TRBJ1-3, with D possibly being TRBD1 (5 bases). Trimming took 7 bases from V and 8 from J, leaving 15 bases between them. Germline CDR1 and CDR2: SNHLY and FYNNEI. The CDR3 sequence is 13 residues long. The CDR3 is CASILGEGDTIYF. CDR3 bases: TGTGCCAGCATCCTGGGGGAGGGAGACACCATATATTTT.

V and J are TRBV7-9 and TRBJ2-1, with 7 bases matching TRBD2. The junction had 5 bases not matched to a gene; V was cut back by 1 base and J by 5 bases. Per the germline V gene, CDR1 is SEHNR and CDR2 is FQNEAQ (reference sequence). The CDR3 contains 15 residues. CDR3 bases: TGTGCCAGCAGCTTAGGAGGAGCGGGGCACAATGAGCAGTTCTTC. Protein sequence: CASSLGGAGHNEQFF.

About this clone: Germline is not matched at one junction end, which may reflect a read error. The gene calls are TRBV2 and TRBJ2-3, with TRBD2 matching 8 bases. Germline V gene lookup returns CDR1 SNHLY and CDR2 FYNNEI. The CDR3 contains 14 residues. CDR3 coding DNA: TGTGCCAGCAGTCAACGGACTAGCACTGATACGCAGTATTTT. Translation: CASSQRTSTDTQYF.

This rearrangement joins TRBV5-6 to TRBJ2-3; weak D call: TRBD1 (5 bases). CDR1 and CDR2 (germline): SGHDT, YYEEEE. The V end lost 5 bases, the J end lost 11 bases, and 15 bases lay between the germline ends. This CDR3 comprises 12 residues. The DNA of the CDR3 is TGTGCCAGCAGTTCACAGGAGAAAGGGCAGTATTTT. Residues: CASSSQEKGQYF. The entire variable domain, with the rest obtained from reference TRBV5-6 and TRBJ2-3, is as follows: DAGVTQSPTHLIKTRGQQVTLRCSPKSGHDTVSWYQQALGQGPQFIFQYYEEEERQRGNFPDRFSGHQFPNYSSELNVNALLLGDSALYLCASSSQEKGQYFGPGTRLTVL.

This chain connects TRBV19 to TRBJ1-5, with D possibly TRBD1 on 6 matching bases. V was cut by 4 bases and J by 5 bases, with 15 bases left in between. This CDR3 is built from 15 residues. The germline CDR1 and CDR2 sequences are LNHDA and SQIVND (reference sequence). This CDR3 is CASSTPGTQHQPQHF. DNA of the CDR3: TGTGCCAGTAGTACCCCCGGGACACAACATCAGCCCCAGCATTTT.

The count of this clone is one. J is TRBJ2-7 and V is TRBV5-5, with D perhaps TRBD1 (5 bases). In germline, CDR1 is SGHKS, CDR2 YYEKEE (reference sequence). The CDR3 is 15 residues long. Between the trimmed V and J ends, which lost 3 bases and 0 bases, there was a span of 13 bases. This CDR3 reads CASSSPRGSSYEQYF. In DNA, the CDR3 is TGTGCCAGCAGCTCTCCAAGGGGAAGCTCCTACGAGCAGTACTTC.